These 26 T cell receptor beta chains originate from one sample sequenced in a study of blood T cell repertoires in COVID-19 (dated by TCRdb to about 2020). To prepare the library, the immunoSEQ multiplex PCR assay was applied. TCRdb mirrors the immuneACCESS table, restricted to in-frame sequences. Some clones are absent from its copies; in checked studies, under half trace to an unresolved V gene, and the reason for the others is unknown. In all, the sample holds 390,000 or so clones, and roughly nine tenths of those were seen once. The ten largest clones add up to over 0.95% of the sample. The specimen was PBMCs or T cells enriched from blood (not recorded which). Every receptor here comes from a man aged 18 to 30 who had recovered from COVID-19.

V is TRBV10-3 and J is TRBJ2-7, with D possibly matching TRBD2 (6 bases). The germline V gene encodes CDR1 ENHRY and CDR2 SYGVKD. Trimming left V 6 bases short and J 1 base short, with 13 bases between. This CDR3 region has 14 residues. This CDR3 is CAIRGGVRSYEQYF. Here the CDR3 DNA reads TGTGCCATCAGAGGAGGGGTGAGGTCCTACGAGCAGTACTTC.

The rearrangement uses TRBV2 and TRBJ1-5; no clear D gene. CDR3 length: 14 amino acids. Germline V CDR1 and CDR2: SNHLY, FYNNEI. Trimming removed 7 bases at V and 9 bases at J, with 19 bases between. CDR3 residues: CASNPGGTPGPQHF. CDR3 DNA: TGTGCCAGCAACCCCGGCGGCACCCCGGGGCCCCAGCATTTT.

V gene TRBV7-8 combines with J gene TRBJ1-2, with 10 bases that match TRBD1. J gave up 2 bases and V 0 bases, and 6 bases lay outside the gene matches. The germline V gene encodes CDR1 SGHVS and CDR2 FQNEAQ. This CDR3 is built from 17 residues. The CDR3 reads CASSLAASGQGNYGYTF. In DNA form, the CDR3 reads TGTGCCAGCAGCTTAGCTGCCTCGGGACAGGGGAACTATGGCTACACCTTC.

This chain joins TRBV3-1 (or the pseudogene TRBV3-2) and TRBJ2-1; D is perhaps TRBD1 (6 bases). The CDR3 is 15 residues long. Trimming stripped 5 bases from V and 2 bases from J, with 13 bases between. Germline CDR1 is LGHDT and CDR2 is YNNKEL (reference sequence). CDR3 residues: CASSAEQGTYNEQFF. The CDR3 DNA follows: TGTGCCAGCAGCGCCGAACAGGGCACCTACAATGAGCAGTTCTTC.

This clone was detected only once. CDR3 sequence reads: CASSTTSGDYNEQFF. The CDR3 bases are TGCGCCAGCAGCACGACTAGCGGGGATTACAATGAGCAGTTCTTC. The genes are TRBV5-1 and TRBJ2-1, with 11 bases fitting TRBD2. Germline-derived CDR1 and CDR2 are SGHRS and YFSETQ. CDR3 length: 15 residues. The V and J ends lost 4 bases and 4 bases, in that order; junction bases with no gene match: 4.

The rearrangement links TRBV5-1 to TRBJ2-1; D is perhaps TRBD1 (6 bases). The germline V gene has CDR1 SGHRS and CDR2 YFSETQ. The V end was cut by 0 bases, the J end by 6 bases, with 7 bases between. The CDR3 extends over 13 amino acids. In DNA form, the CDR3 reads TGCGCCAGCAGCTTGGGACAGGTCAATGAGCAGTTCTTC. Translating gives CASSLGQVNEQFF.

The CDR3 reads CASSSDSAYEQYF. CDR3 coding DNA: TGTGCCAGCAGTTCGGACTCCGCCTACGAGCAGTACTTC. This chain uses TRBV2 with TRBJ2-7; a weak D match, TRBD2 (5 bases). This CDR3 spans 13 amino acids. Germline V gives CDR1 SNHLY, CDR2 FYNNEI. V was pared by 5 bases and J by 2 bases, with 10 bases between.

J is TRBJ2-5 and V is TRBV2, with 7 bases matching TRBD2. Germline-derived CDR1 and CDR2 are SNHLY and FYNNEI. The CDR3 has 16 residues. Germline trimming cut 6 bases from V and 2 bases from J; bases unmatched to any gene: 12. The CDR3 DNA reads as TGTGCCAGCAGGACCCCTCTAGCGGCGTTACAAGAGACCCAGTACTTC. Translation gives CASRTPLAALQETQYF.

This sequence joins TRBV5-8 and TRBJ1-3, with TRBD1 matching 7 bases. Per the germline V gene, CDR1 is SGHTS and CDR2 is YDEGEE. The CDR3 runs to 13 residues. With V trimmed by 4 bases and J by 4 bases, 2 bases remained unmatched. The CDR3 DNA is TGTGCCAGCAGCGTGGGACAGGGAAACACCATATATTTT. The encoded protein is CASSVGQGNTIYF.

V and J are TRBV7-2 and TRBJ1-5, with D unclear. Germline V gene sequence: CDR1 SGHTA, CDR2 FQGNSA. Trimming took off 2 bases at V and 5 bases at J, with 7 bases between the two ends. The CDR3 runs 13 residues. The chain's CDR3 is CASSLTPDQPQHF. CDR3 nucleotides: TGTGCCAGCAGCTTAACCCCGGATCAGCCCCAGCATTTT.

This clone was counted a single time. The chain is built from TRBV4-1 and TRBJ2-7; 10 positions match TRBD1. Germline lookup yields CDR1 MGHRA and CDR2 YSYEKL. Trimming at V came to 3 bases and at J to 5 bases, leaving 10 bases not matched to a gene. This CDR3 comprises 16 residues. The CDR3 DNA is TGCGCCAGCAGCCATTCAGGAGGGACAGGGGACCACGAGCAGTACTTC. It translates to CASSHSGGTGDHEQYF.

The chain recombines TRBV10-3 with TRBJ1-1; the D gene is possibly TRBD1 (6 bases). This CDR3 contains 12 residues. V was clipped by 11 bases and J by 6 bases, with 16 bases between them. Germline V gene lookup returns CDR1 ENHRY and CDR2 SYGVKD. This CDR3 is CASTEGGSEAFF. For the CDR3, the DNA is TGTGCCTCAACCGAGGGGGGGTCTGAAGCTTTCTTT.

The chain recombines TRBV27 with TRBJ1-6; D is possibly TRBD1 (6 bases). The CDR3 consists of 17 residues. Germline V gene data show CDR1 as MNHEY and CDR2 as SMNVEV (reference sequence). V gave up 6 bases and J gave up 0 bases, with 15 bases separating them. Written as DNA, the CDR3 is TGTGCCAGCAGCCGGACAGTTCTTAGCTCCTATAATTCACCCCTCCACTTT. Amino acids: CASSRTVLSSYNSPLHF.

This clone was seen a single time. The chain links TRBV11-2 to TRBJ2-7; TRBD1 matches 9 bases. J gave up 1 base and V 5 bases, and 9 bases lay outside the gene matches. Germline V gene lookup returns CDR1 SGHAT and CDR2 FQNNGV. The CDR3 is 16 amino acids. CDR3 DNA: TGTGCCAGCAGCCTAGGGGTGACAGGGGGATCCTACGAGCAGTACTTC. Its protein is CASSLGVTGGSYEQYF.

The V gene is TRBV3-1 (or the pseudogene TRBV3-2), the J gene TRBJ1-1; TRBD1 might be the D (5 bases). The CDR3 runs 16 residues. V was pared by 0 bases and J by 2 bases, with 13 bases between. Germline V gives CDR1 LGHDT, CDR2 YNNKEL (reference sequence). The CDR3 coding sequence is TGTGCCAGCAGCCAAGATCTTCTTCAGGGAAACACTGAAGCTTTCTTT. It translates to CASSQDLLQGNTEAFF.

This chain uses TRBV10-2 with TRBJ2-3, with 9 bases aligning to TRBD2. With V trimmed by 7 bases and J by 2 bases, 7 bases remained unmatched. Germline V CDR1 and CDR2: WSHSY, SAAADI. The CDR3 runs 15 residues. In DNA form, the CDR3 reads TGCGCCAGCACAAGAGTAGCGGGGGCCACAGATACGCAGTATTTT. It codes for CASTRVAGATDTQYF.

The chain uses TRBV3-1 (or the pseudogene TRBV3-2) and TRBJ1-2; perhaps TRBD1 as D (6 bases). The germline V and J ends were trimmed by 0 bases and 5 bases, with 13 bases remaining between them. The CDR3 runs 15 residues. CDR1 and CDR2 (germline): LGHDT, YNNKEL (reference sequence). This chain's CDR3 is CASSQDVAGAYGYTF. The DNA of the CDR3 is TGTGCCAGCAGCCAAGATGTGGCAGGGGCATATGGCTACACCTTC.

This rearrangement joins TRBV5-4 to TRBJ2-4, with TRBD1 matching 9 bases. The CDR3 length is 14 residues. V shed 4 bases and J 9 bases; nucleotides not matched to a gene: 8. The germline V gene encodes CDR1 SGHNT and CDR2 YYREEE (reference sequence). The CDR3 loop is CASSGTGGDPIQYF. The DNA for the CDR3 is TGTGCCAGCAGCGGAACAGGGGGCGATCCCATTCAGTACTTC.

The chain employs TRBV6-5 and TRBJ1-1; a possible D gene is TRBD1 (5 bases). The CDR3 consists of 14 residues. Germline V gene lookup returns CDR1 MNHEY and CDR2 SVGAGI. With 8 bases removed from V and 5 bases from J, the gap between germline ends came to 18 bases. The CDR3 loop reads CASALGGTKTEAFF. CDR3 coding DNA: TGTGCCAGCGCCCTCGGAGGGACGAAGACTGAAGCTTTCTTT.

As concerns this clone: This same CDR3 is encoded by further DNA sequences in the sample. The chain employs TRBV27 and TRBJ2-7; no reliable D call. This CDR3 has 13 amino acids. V lost 2 bases and J lost 1, with 6 bases in between. Germline assignment: CDR1 MNHEY and CDR2 SMNVEV (reference sequence). CDR3 nucleotide sequence: TGTGCCAGCAGTTTAACATCATCCTACGAGCAGTACTTC. Translation gives CASSLTSSYEQYF.

The chain combines TRBV4-1 with TRBJ1-2; 8 bases are shared with TRBD1. The germline CDR1 and CDR2 sequences are MGHRA and YSYEKL. V shed 2 bases and J 4 bases; nucleotides not matched to a gene: 6. This CDR3 is 15 amino acids long. The CDR3 protein is CASSQMGQATYGYTF. CDR3 sequence (DNA): TGCGCCAGCAGCCAAATGGGACAGGCGACCTATGGCTACACCTTC.

This chain uses TRBV9 with TRBJ2-3; 8 bases fit TRBD2. The CDR3 runs to 17 residues. J lost 5 bases, V lost 1 base, and 12 bases had no gene match. From germline, CDR1 is SGDLS and CDR2 YYNGEE. The CDR3: CASSVSSTGGPQDTQYF. In DNA, the CDR3 is TGTGCCAGCAGCGTATCCTCAACGGGGGGGCCTCAAGATACGCAGTATTTT. The full variable domain, its missing parts supplied by reference TRBV9 and TRBJ2-3, is DSGVTQTPKHLITATGQRVTLRCSPRSGDLSVYWYQQSLDQGLQFLIQYYNGEERAKGNILERFSAQQFPDLHSELNLSSLELGDSALYFCASSVSSTGGPQDTQYFGPGTRLTVL.

The chain carries TRBV11-2 and TRBJ2-3; the D is unclear. V was shortened by 7 bases and J by 2 bases, with 10 bases between the two germline ends. CDR3 length equals 13 residues. The germline V gene has CDR1 SGHAT and CDR2 FQNNGV. CDR3: CASTPLYTDTQYF. CDR3 nucleotides: TGTGCCAGCACCCCACTCTACACAGATACGCAGTATTTT.

This chain uses TRBV3-1 (or the pseudogene TRBV3-2) with TRBJ1-1; TRBD1 might be the D (5 bases). This CDR3 is 16 amino acids long. CDR1 and CDR2 (germline): LGHDT, YNNKEL (reference sequence). V lost 3 bases and J 1 base, leaving 15 bases between the germline ends. Written as DNA, the CDR3 is TGTGCCAGCAGCCATAGGGGTGTAGGGGAGAACACTGAAGCTTTCTTT. Translation gives CASSHRGVGENTEAFF.

CDR3 in amino acids: CASMRRGGGTEAFF. The CDR3 bases are TGTGCCAGTATGAGGAGAGGGGGGGGCACTGAAGCTTTCTTT. The rearrangement links TRBV19 to TRBJ1-1, with D perhaps matching TRBD1 (6 bases). CDR3 size: 14 residues. Germline V gene data show CDR1 as LNHDA and CDR2 as SQIVND (reference sequence). With 7 bases removed from V and 4 bases from J, the gap between germline ends came to 16 bases.

DNA of the CDR3: TGTGCCACCAGTGCGGGTCACTTCGAGAATGGCTACACCTTC. Translation: CATSAGHFENGYTF. The gene calls are TRBV24-1 and TRBJ1-2; D gene uncertain. The V gene lost 5 bases and the J gene lost 6 bases, with 15 bases spanning the gap. Germline V CDR1 and CDR2: KGHDR, SFDVKD. The CDR3 length is 14 residues.